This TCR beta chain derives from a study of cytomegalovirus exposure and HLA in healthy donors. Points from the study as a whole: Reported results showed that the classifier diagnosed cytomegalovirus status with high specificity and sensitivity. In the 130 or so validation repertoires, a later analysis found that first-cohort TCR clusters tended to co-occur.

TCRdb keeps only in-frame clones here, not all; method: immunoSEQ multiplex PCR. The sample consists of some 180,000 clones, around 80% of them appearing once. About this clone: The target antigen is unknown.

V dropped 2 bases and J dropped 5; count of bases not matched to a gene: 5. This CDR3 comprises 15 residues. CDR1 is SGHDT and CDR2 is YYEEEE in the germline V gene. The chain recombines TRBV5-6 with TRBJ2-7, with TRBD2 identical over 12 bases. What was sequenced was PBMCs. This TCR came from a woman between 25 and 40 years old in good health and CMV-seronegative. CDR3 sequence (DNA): TGTGCCAGCAGCTTACGACTAGCGGGAGCGGACGAGCAGTACTTC. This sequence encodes CASSLRLAGADEQYF.